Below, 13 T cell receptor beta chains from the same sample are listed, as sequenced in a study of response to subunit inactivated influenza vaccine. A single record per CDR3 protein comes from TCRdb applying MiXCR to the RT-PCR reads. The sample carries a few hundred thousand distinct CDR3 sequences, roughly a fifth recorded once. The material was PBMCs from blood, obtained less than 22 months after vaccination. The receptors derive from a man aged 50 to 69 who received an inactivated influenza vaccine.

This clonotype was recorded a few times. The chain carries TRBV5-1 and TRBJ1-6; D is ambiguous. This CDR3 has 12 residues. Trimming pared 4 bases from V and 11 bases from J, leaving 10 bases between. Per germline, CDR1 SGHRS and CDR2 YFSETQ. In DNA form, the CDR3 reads TGCGCCAGCAGCCCCATGGGGACACCCCTCCACTTT. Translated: CASSPMGTPLHF.

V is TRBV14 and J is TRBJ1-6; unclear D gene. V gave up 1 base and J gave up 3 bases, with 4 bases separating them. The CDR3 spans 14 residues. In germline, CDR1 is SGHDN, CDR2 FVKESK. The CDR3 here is CASSQVFYNSPLHF. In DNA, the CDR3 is TGTGCCAGCAGCCAAGTTTTCTATAATTCACCCCTCCACTTT.

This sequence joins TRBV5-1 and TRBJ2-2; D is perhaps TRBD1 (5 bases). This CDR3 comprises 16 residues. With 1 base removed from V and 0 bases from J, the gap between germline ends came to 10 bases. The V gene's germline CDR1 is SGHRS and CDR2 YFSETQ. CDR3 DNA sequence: TGCGCCAGCAGCTTGCGGCAGGGAACGAACACCGGGGAGCTGTTTTTT. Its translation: CASSLRQGTNTGELFF.

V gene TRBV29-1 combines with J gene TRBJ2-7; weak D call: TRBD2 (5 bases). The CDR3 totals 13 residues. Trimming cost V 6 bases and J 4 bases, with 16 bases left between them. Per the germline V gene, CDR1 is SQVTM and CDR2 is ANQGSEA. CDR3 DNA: TGCAGCGTGCCCCCAAACCGGGGTTACGAGCAGTACTTC. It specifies CSVPPNRGYEQYF.

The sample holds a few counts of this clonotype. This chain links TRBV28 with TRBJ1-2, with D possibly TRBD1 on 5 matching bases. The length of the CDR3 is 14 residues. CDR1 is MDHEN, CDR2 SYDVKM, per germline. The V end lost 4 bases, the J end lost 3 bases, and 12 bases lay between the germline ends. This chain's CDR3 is CASSSGGMDYGYTF. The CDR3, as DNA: TGTGCCAGCAGTTCGGGGGGTATGGACTATGGCTACACCTTC.

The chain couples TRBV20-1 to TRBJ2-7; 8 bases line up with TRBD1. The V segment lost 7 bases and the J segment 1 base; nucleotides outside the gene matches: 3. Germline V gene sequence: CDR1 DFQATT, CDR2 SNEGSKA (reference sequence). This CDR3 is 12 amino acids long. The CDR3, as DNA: TGCAGTGGGACAGGGAGGTCCTACGAGCAGTACTTC. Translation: CSGTGRSYEQYF.

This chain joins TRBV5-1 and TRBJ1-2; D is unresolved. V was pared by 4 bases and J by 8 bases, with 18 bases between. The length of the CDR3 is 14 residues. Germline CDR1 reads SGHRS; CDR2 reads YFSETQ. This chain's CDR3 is CASSPDRAMGGYTF. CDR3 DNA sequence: TGCGCCAGCAGCCCCGATCGGGCCATGGGCGGCTACACCTTC.

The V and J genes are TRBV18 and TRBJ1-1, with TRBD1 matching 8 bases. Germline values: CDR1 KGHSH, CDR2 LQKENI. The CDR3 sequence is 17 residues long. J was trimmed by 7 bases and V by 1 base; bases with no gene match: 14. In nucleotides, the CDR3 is TGTGCCAGCTCACCACAACTAGGACAGGGACGATCATTTGAAGCTTTCTTT. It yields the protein CASSPQLGQGRSFEAFF.

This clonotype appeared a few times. CDR3 sequence (DNA): TGTGCCAGCAGCTTACAGGGGCTCGGCAATCAGCCCCAGCATTTT. Its translation: CASSLQGLGNQPQHF. This chain links TRBV7-9 with TRBJ1-5, with a weak D call TRBD1 (6 bases). Germline assignment: CDR1 SEHNR and CDR2 FQNEAQ (reference sequence). The ends were cut back, 2 bases at V and 2 bases at J, with 10 bases in the middle. The CDR3 covers 15 residues.

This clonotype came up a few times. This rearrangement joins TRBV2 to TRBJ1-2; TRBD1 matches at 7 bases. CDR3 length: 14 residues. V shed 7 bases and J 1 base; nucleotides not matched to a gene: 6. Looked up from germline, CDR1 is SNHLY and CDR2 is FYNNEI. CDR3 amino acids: CASTPGQNNYGYTF. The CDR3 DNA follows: TGTGCCAGCACCCCGGGACAGAATAACTATGGCTACACCTTC. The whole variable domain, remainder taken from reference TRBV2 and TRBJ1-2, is EPEVTQTPSHQVTQMGQEVILRCVPISNHLYFYWYRQILGQKVEFLVSFYNNEISEKSEIFDDQFSVERPDGSNFTLKIRSTKLEDSAMYFCASTPGQNNYGYTFGSGTRLTVV.

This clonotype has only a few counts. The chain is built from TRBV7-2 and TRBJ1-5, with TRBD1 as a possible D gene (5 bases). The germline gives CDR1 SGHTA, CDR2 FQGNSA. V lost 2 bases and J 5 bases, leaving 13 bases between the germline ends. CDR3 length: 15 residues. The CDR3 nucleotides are TGTGCCAGCAGCTTAAGGAACTCAGGGCATCAGCCCCAGCATTTT. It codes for CASSLRNSGHQPQHF.

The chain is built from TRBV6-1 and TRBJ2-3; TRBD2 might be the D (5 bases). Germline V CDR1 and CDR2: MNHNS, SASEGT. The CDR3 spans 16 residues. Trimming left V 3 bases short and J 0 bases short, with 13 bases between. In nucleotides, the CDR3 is TGTGCCAGCAGTGATAGGGCGGGTACTAGCACAGATACGCAGTATTTT. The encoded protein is CASSDRAGTSTDTQYF.

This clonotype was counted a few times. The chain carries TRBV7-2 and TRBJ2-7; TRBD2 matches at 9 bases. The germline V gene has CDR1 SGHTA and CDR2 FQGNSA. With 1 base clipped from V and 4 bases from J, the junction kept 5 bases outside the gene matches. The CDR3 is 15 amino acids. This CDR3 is CASSLERLAGYEQYF. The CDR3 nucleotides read TGTGCCAGCAGCTTAGAGCGGCTAGCGGGGTACGAGCAGTACTTC.